This T cell receptor (beta chain) was sequenced in a study of PD-1 blockade in classical Hodgkin lymphoma. Study findings and constraints: Diversity in CD4+ TCRs, unlike that measured in CD8+ TCRs, had risen significantly by C4D1. Complete responders started with a diversity level that resembled newly diagnosed patients at baseline.

Time point in this sample: cycle 4 day 1 (C4D1), after 6 weeks of nivolumab. Each patient experienced a relapse that followed autologous stem cell transplantation, and brentuximab vedotin exposure varied. The CDR3 totals 14 residues. Unmatched junction bases numbered 8, after V lost 6 bases and J lost 5 bases. In germline, CDR1 is MDHEN, CDR2 SYDVKM. The repertoire was sequenced with immunoSEQ multiplex PCR; TCRdb's copy has only in-frame clones and lacks some. The sample records under 45,000 clones, roughly two thirds being singletons. This clone is judged medium-sized. Its antigen is not identified. This material consisted of peripheral blood mononuclear cells (PBMCs), taken before the fourth cycle of nivolumab. The receptor was derived from a human donor with classical Hodgkin lymphoma. The rearrangement links TRBV28 to TRBJ1-2; TRBD1 matches at 8 bases. CDR3 region: CASRYQDRAYGYTF. DNA for the CDR3: TGTGCCAGCAGATACCAGGACAGGGCTTATGGCTACACCTTC.